The text below deals with one T cell receptor (beta chain). This CDR3 contains 16 residues. V was clipped by 5 bases and J by 5 bases, with 21 bases between them. Germline CDR1 SGHTA, CDR2 FQGNSA. Clones were read by immunoSEQ multiplex PCR, and TCRdb kept only the in-frame ones, dropping some. Here the sample spans 60,000 to 75,000 clones, around nine tenths being singletons. These data are taken from a study of control samples from healthy donors and cancer patients. Sequencing was performed on PBMCs. V is TRBV7-2 and J is TRBJ1-1; maybe TRBD1 (5 bases). The source is a man aged 60 to 69 with colorectal cancer. CDR3 in DNA: TGTGCCAGCAGCCTTAGTGTTCGGCGGGGCCGGACTGAAGCTTTCTTT. This gives the protein CASSLSVRRGRTEAFF.